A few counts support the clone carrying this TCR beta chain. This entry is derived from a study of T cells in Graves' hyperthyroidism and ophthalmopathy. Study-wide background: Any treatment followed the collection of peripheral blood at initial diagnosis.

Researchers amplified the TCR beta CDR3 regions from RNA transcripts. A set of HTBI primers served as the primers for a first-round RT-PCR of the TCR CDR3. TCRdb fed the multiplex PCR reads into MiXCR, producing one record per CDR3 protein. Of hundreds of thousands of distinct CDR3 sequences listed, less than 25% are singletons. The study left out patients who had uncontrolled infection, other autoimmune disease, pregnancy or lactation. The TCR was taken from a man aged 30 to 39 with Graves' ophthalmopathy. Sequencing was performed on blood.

CDR3 residues: CASSLDGSVNTEAFF. The CDR3 region has the DNA TGCGCCAGCAGCTTGGATGGCAGTGTGAACACTGAAGCTTTCTTT. This rearrangement joins TRBV5-1 to TRBJ1-1; D call uncertain. Trimming removed 0 bases from V and 0 bases from J, with 9 bases in between. This CDR3 is 15 amino acids long. Germline lookup yields CDR1 SGHRS and CDR2 YFSETQ.